This T cell receptor beta chain is drawn from a study of cytomegalovirus exposure and HLA in healthy donors. The germline CDR1 and CDR2 sequences are SGHNT and YENEEA. The CDR3 covers 14 residues. Trimming removed 4 bases from V and 2 bases from J; junction bases left unmatched: 3. This PCR relied on a set of 60 Vbeta primers and 13 Jbeta primers. This table comes from immunoSEQ multiplex PCR, and its TCRdb copy is limited to in-frame clones, with some not included. The sample has 150,000 or so clones; around 72% are singletons. This clone was observed a few times. This TCR was sampled from a woman between 50 and 59 years old in good health and CMV-seropositive. The rearrangement links TRBV11-3 to TRBJ2-5, with TRBD1 identical over 8 bases. The material sequenced was PBMCs. In DNA form, the CDR3 reads TGTGCCAGCAGCTCGGGACAGGAGCAAGAGACCCAGTACTTC. This translates into CASSSGQEQETQYF. Full variable domain (missing parts from reference TRBV11-3 and TRBJ2-5): EAGVVQSPRYKIIEKKQPVAFWCNPISGHNTLYWYLQNLGQGPELLIRYENEEAVDDSQLPKDRFSAERLKGVDSTLKIQPAELGDSAVYLCASSSGQEQETQYFGPGTRLLVL.